A selection of T cell receptor beta chains follows, all from one sample in a study of blood T cell repertoires in COVID-19. Here immunoSEQ multiplex PCR was the method, and the copy in TCRdb shows in-frame clones only, minus some. The sample carries roughly 200,000 clones, around 88% recorded once. The material sequenced was PBMCs or T cells enriched from blood (not recorded which). The receptors come from a woman in her 30s who had been exposed to COVID-19. Each CDR3 is given with its conserved first and last residue. Fields, in order: clone size, V gene, D gene, J gene, CDR3 DNA, CDR3 protein. The D gene is left open where the match is weak. Only part of the rows carry a size: once, few, many, or a class if the clone is expanded.

clone_size: .; v_call: TRBV5-4; d_call: TRBD2; j_call: TRBJ2-3; cdr3_nt: TGTGCCAGCAGGGACCCTAGCGGGGCAGATACGCAGTATTTT; cdr3_aa: CASRDPSGADTQYF
clone_size: .; v_call: TRBV11-3; d_call: TRBD1; j_call: TRBJ1-6; cdr3_nt: TGTGCCAGCAGCTTAGTAGGGGGCAGTAATTCACCCCTCCACTTT; cdr3_aa: CASSLVGGSNSPLHF
clone_size: .; v_call: TRBV5-4; d_call: TRBD1; j_call: TRBJ2-4; cdr3_nt: TGTGCCAGCAGCTCTGGACAGGAGCGCGCTCTAGCCAAAAACATTCAGTACTTC; cdr3_aa: CASSSGQERALAKNIQYF
clone_size: .; v_call: TRBV9; d_call: TRBD1; j_call: TRBJ1-1; cdr3_nt: TGTGCCAGCAGCGTACGGGACAGTTTGAACACTGAAGCTTTCTTT; cdr3_aa: CASSVRDSLNTEAFF
clone_size: .; v_call: TRBV12-3/TRBV12-4; d_call: TRBD1; j_call: TRBJ1-1; cdr3_nt: TGTGCCAGCGGCCGACAGGGGTTCACTGAAGCTTTCTTT; cdr3_aa: CASGRQGFTEAFF
clone_size: .; v_call: TRBV5-1; d_call: TRBD1; j_call: TRBJ1-1; cdr3_nt: TGCGCCAGCAGCCTGACAGGGCGCACTGAAGCTTTCTTT; cdr3_aa: CASSLTGRTEAFF
clone_size: .; v_call: TRBV9; d_call: .; j_call: TRBJ1-4; cdr3_nt: TGTGCCAGCAGCTCCCGGACTGGGAGTAATGAAAAACTGTTTTTT; cdr3_aa: CASSSRTGSNEKLFF
clone_size: .; v_call: TRBV7-8; d_call: TRBD1; j_call: TRBJ1-5; cdr3_nt: TGTGCCGGGTCGGGACAGGGCAGCAATCAGCCCCAGCATTTT; cdr3_aa: CAGSGQGSNQPQHF
clone_size: .; v_call: TRBV9; d_call: .; j_call: TRBJ1-1; cdr3_nt: TGTGCCAGCAGGAATTTGGCAGGGGAAGCTTTCTTT; cdr3_aa: CASRNLAGEAFF
clone_size: .; v_call: TRBV5-1; d_call: TRBD2; j_call: TRBJ2-7; cdr3_nt: TGCGCCAGCAGCTGGGAGCGGGGCACCTCCTACGAGCAGTACTTC; cdr3_aa: CASSWERGTSYEQYF
clone_size: .; v_call: TRBV10-2; d_call: TRBD2; j_call: TRBJ2-3; cdr3_nt: TGCGCCAGCAGTGACCCGGGGGGAGGTTGGCAGCGGCGCACAGATACGCAGTATTTT; cdr3_aa: CASSDPGGGWQRRTDTQYF
clone_size: .; v_call: TRBV5-1; d_call: .; j_call: TRBJ2-2; cdr3_nt: TGCGCCAGCAGCACTGTCGGGGTAAACACCGGGGAGCTGTTTTTT; cdr3_aa: CASSTVGVNTGELFF
clone_size: .; v_call: TRBV5-6; d_call: .; j_call: TRBJ2-7; cdr3_nt: TGTGCCAGCAGCTTTGGGGCTTACGAGCAGTACTTC; cdr3_aa: CASSFGAYEQYF
clone_size: .; v_call: TRBV9; d_call: TRBD1; j_call: TRBJ1-6; cdr3_nt: TGTGCCAGCAGCGATGGGGACAGCTATAATTCACCCCTCCACTTT; cdr3_aa: CASSDGDSYNSPLHF
clone_size: once; v_call: TRBV21-1; d_call: .; j_call: TRBJ1-5; cdr3_nt: TGTGCCAGCAGCAGCGCATGGGGACAGAGGGCGGATAGCAATCAGCCCCAGCATTTT; cdr3_aa: CASSSAWGQRADSNQPQHF
clone_size: few; v_call: TRBV30; d_call: .; j_call: TRBJ1-2; cdr3_nt: TGTGCCTGGAGGGTGCGGGACCCCAACTATGGCTACACCTTC; cdr3_aa: CAWRVRDPNYGYTF
clone_size: once; v_call: TRBV6-5; d_call: .; j_call: TRBJ1-1; cdr3_nt: TGTGCCAGCAGTTCCTTCGGGGGGGGGCTGAACACTGAAGCTTTCTTT; cdr3_aa: CASSSFGGGLNTEAFF
clone_size: .; v_call: TRBV27; d_call: .; j_call: TRBJ1-6; cdr3_nt: TGTGCCAGCAGTTTACGTGTAGAGCGAAATTCACCCCTCCACTTT; cdr3_aa: CASSLRVERNSPLHF
clone_size: .; v_call: TRBV7-9; d_call: TRBD1; j_call: TRBJ1-4; cdr3_nt: TGTGCCAGCAGCTTAGCGATACCACAGGGGACTAATGAAAAACTGTTTTTT; cdr3_aa: CASSLAIPQGTNEKLFF
clone_size: .; v_call: TRBV27; d_call: .; j_call: TRBJ1-5; cdr3_nt: TGTGCCAGCCGCTCCCGGCGGGGATATAGCAATCAGCCCCAGCATTTT; cdr3_aa: CASRSRRGYSNQPQHF
clone_size: .; v_call: TRBV12-5; d_call: .; j_call: TRBJ1-1; cdr3_nt: TGTGCTAGTGGTTTGAGTTCGGTCGTAGCTTTCTTT; cdr3_aa: CASGLSSVVAFF
clone_size: .; v_call: TRBV3-1/TRBV3-2; d_call: TRBD2; j_call: TRBJ2-3; cdr3_nt: TGTGCCAGCAGCCGCACCATACTAGCGGGGGGTGGAGATACGCAGTATTTT; cdr3_aa: CASSRTILAGGGDTQYF
clone_size: .; v_call: TRBV6-1; d_call: .; j_call: TRBJ1-5; cdr3_nt: TGTGCCAGCAGTGGGGGAGCAGTCAATAGCAATCAGCCCCAGCATTTT; cdr3_aa: CASSGGAVNSNQPQHF
clone_size: once; v_call: TRBV7-8; d_call: .; j_call: TRBJ1-5; cdr3_nt: TGTGCCAGCAGCTTATTATGGCCAGGGAGCAATCAGCCCCAGCATTTT; cdr3_aa: CASSLLWPGSNQPQHF
clone_size: .; v_call: TRBV4-2; d_call: TRBD1; j_call: TRBJ1-6; cdr3_nt: TGTGCCAGCAGCCAAGATGGGACAGCTAATAATTCACCCCTCCACTTT; cdr3_aa: CASSQDGTANNSPLHF
clone_size: once; v_call: TRBV27; d_call: .; j_call: TRBJ2-7; cdr3_nt: TGTGCCAGCAGTTTATCGAGGCTCGACGAGCAGTACTTC; cdr3_aa: CASSLSRLDEQYF
clone_size: .; v_call: TRBV28; d_call: TRBD1; j_call: TRBJ1-2; cdr3_nt: TGTGCCAGCAGTCCCGGCGGGGGACAGGGTGGGGATGGCTACACCTTC; cdr3_aa: CASSPGGGQGGDGYTF
clone_size: many; v_call: TRBV4-1; d_call: .; j_call: TRBJ1-1; cdr3_nt: TGCGCCACCCGTCCTGGGTGGGGGGGGAATACTGAAGCTTTCTTT; cdr3_aa: CATRPGWGGNTEAFF
clone_size: .; v_call: TRBV27; d_call: .; j_call: TRBJ1-6; cdr3_nt: TGTGCCAGCAGAGAGTCCGTCCTCCCCCTCCACTTT; cdr3_aa: CASRESVLPLHF
clone_size: .; v_call: TRBV28; d_call: .; j_call: TRBJ1-4; cdr3_nt: TGTGCCACCACCCTTGGGGCGCGGGGTAATGAAAAACTGTTTTTT; cdr3_aa: CATTLGARGNEKLFF
clone_size: .; v_call: TRBV7-6; d_call: TRBD2; j_call: TRBJ2-7; cdr3_nt: TGTGCCAGCAGCTTAGATCCCGCGGGGGGGTCGAACGAGCAGTACTTC; cdr3_aa: CASSLDPAGGSNEQYF
clone_size: .; v_call: TRBV12-3/TRBV12-4; d_call: .; j_call: TRBJ1-5; cdr3_nt: TGTGCCAGCGGACTTGGCGATCAGCCCCAGCATTTT; cdr3_aa: CASGLGDQPQHF
clone_size: .; v_call: TRBV27; d_call: TRBD2; j_call: TRBJ2-4; cdr3_nt: TGTGCCAGCAGTTGGGGCGGGGGGGGTTGGAAAAACATTCAGTACTTC; cdr3_aa: CASSWGGGGWKNIQYF
clone_size: once; v_call: TRBV11-2; d_call: .; j_call: TRBJ1-6; cdr3_nt: TGTGCCAGCAGCCAGGAGGGGGGGTCACCCCTCCACTTT; cdr3_aa: CASSQEGGSPLHF
clone_size: once; v_call: TRBV2; d_call: TRBD2; j_call: TRBJ2-1; cdr3_nt: TGTGCCAGCAGTCCGGACCCCGGACTAGTAGCTTACAATGAGCAGTTCTTC; cdr3_aa: CASSPDPGLVAYNEQFF
clone_size: .; v_call: TRBV28; d_call: .; j_call: TRBJ1-2; cdr3_nt: TGTGCCAGCAGTTTCGGTCCGGCGAGCGGCTACTATGGCTACACCTTC; cdr3_aa: CASSFGPASGYYGYTF
clone_size: once; v_call: TRBV4-1; d_call: .; j_call: TRBJ1-1; cdr3_nt: TGCGCCAGCAGCCTACCGTTTGCAGGGGTCACTGAAGCTTTCTTT; cdr3_aa: CASSLPFAGVTEAFF
clone_size: .; v_call: TRBV19; d_call: .; j_call: TRBJ1-5; cdr3_nt: TGTGCCAGTAGTATAGACGACAGCCTATATCAGCCCCAGCATTTT; cdr3_aa: CASSIDDSLYQPQHF
clone_size: .; v_call: TRBV6-5; d_call: TRBD1; j_call: TRBJ2-7; cdr3_nt: TGTGCCAGCAGTTTTGGGACAGCCTACGAGCAGTACTTC; cdr3_aa: CASSFGTAYEQYF
clone_size: .; v_call: TRBV7-6; d_call: .; j_call: TRBJ2-1; cdr3_nt: TGTGCCAGCAGCTCCAAAACAGGGCCGGCCTACAATGAGCAGTTCTTC; cdr3_aa: CASSSKTGPAYNEQFF
clone_size: .; v_call: TRBV5-1; d_call: TRBD1; j_call: TRBJ1-2; cdr3_nt: TGCGCCAGCAGCCCGGGACAGGAATATTATGGCTACACCTTC; cdr3_aa: CASSPGQEYYGYTF
clone_size: .; v_call: TRBV10-3; d_call: TRBD1; j_call: TRBJ2-7; cdr3_nt: TGTGCCATCAGTCTCAGACAGGGAGACGAGCAGTACTTC; cdr3_aa: CAISLRQGDEQYF
clone_size: once; v_call: TRBV27; d_call: TRBD1; j_call: TRBJ1-4; cdr3_nt: TGTGCCAGCACCCAGACAGGGGGAAGTGAAAAACTGTTTTTT; cdr3_aa: CASTQTGGSEKLFF
clone_size: .; v_call: TRBV7-6; d_call: .; j_call: TRBJ1-3; cdr3_nt: TGTGCCAGCAGCCCCCAAGCGGGGCCCTCTGGAAACACCATATATTTT; cdr3_aa: CASSPQAGPSGNTIYF
clone_size: once; v_call: TRBV5-1; d_call: .; j_call: TRBJ1-6; cdr3_nt: TGCGCCAGCAGCTTAACCCCCCCCGGTTCACCCCTCCACTTT; cdr3_aa: CASSLTPPGSPLHF
clone_size: .; v_call: TRBV29-1; d_call: .; j_call: TRBJ1-2; cdr3_nt: TGCAGCGTTGGAGGCCCCGCGTCGAACTATGGCTACACCTTC; cdr3_aa: CSVGGPASNYGYTF
clone_size: .; v_call: TRBV9; d_call: TRBD2; j_call: TRBJ2-7; cdr3_nt: TGTGCCAGCAGCTCAGGGACTAGCTTCTCCTGGCAGTACTTC; cdr3_aa: CASSSGTSFSWQYF
clone_size: .; v_call: TRBV5-1; d_call: .; j_call: TRBJ2-1; cdr3_nt: TGCGCCAGCAGCTTGACAGGAGGGTCCTACAATGAGCAGTTCTTC; cdr3_aa: CASSLTGGSYNEQFF
clone_size: .; v_call: TRBV12-5; d_call: .; j_call: TRBJ1-1; cdr3_nt: TGTGCTAGTGGTCGACAGACGAACACTGAAGCTTTCTTT; cdr3_aa: CASGRQTNTEAFF
clone_size: .; v_call: TRBV27; d_call: TRBD1; j_call: TRBJ1-2; cdr3_nt: TGTGCCAGCAGTCTAACAGGGGGCTATGGCTACACCTTC; cdr3_aa: CASSLTGGYGYTF
clone_size: .; v_call: TRBV9; d_call: TRBD1; j_call: TRBJ2-4; cdr3_nt: TGTGCCAGCAGCGTGGGGGGGACAGGGCCGCCGTCCTTC; cdr3_aa: CASSVGGTGPPSF
clone_size: once; v_call: TRBV19; d_call: TRBD1; j_call: TRBJ2-7; cdr3_nt: TGTGCCAGTAGTCGCCCGGGACAGGGGTTCTACGAGCAGTACTTC; cdr3_aa: CASSRPGQGFYEQYF
clone_size: .; v_call: TRBV28; d_call: .; j_call: TRBJ1-5; cdr3_nt: TGTGCCAGCAGTTTAAGACAGAATAATCAGCCCCAGCATTTT; cdr3_aa: CASSLRQNNQPQHF
clone_size: .; v_call: TRBV6-1; d_call: .; j_call: TRBJ1-6; cdr3_nt: TGTGCCAGCAGTGAAGGAGGGGGATTCTCCTATAATTCACCCCTCCACTTT; cdr3_aa: CASSEGGGFSYNSPLHF